The T cell receptor (beta chain) under discussion was sequenced for a study of blood T cells in healthy people across ages. The germline V and J ends were trimmed by 3 bases and 9 bases, with 16 bases remaining between them. The CDR3 is 14 residues long. For the second PCR, which ran for about 7 to 11 cycles, a sample-barcoded 5' primer and a J-beta primer mix were used. TCRdb ran MiXCR on the 5' RACE reads and lists one entry per CDR3 protein. The sample records some 560,000 distinct CDR3 sequences, around 27% being singletons. A further study also used this sample, focusing on T cells of mothers and their children.

The sequenced sample consisted of blood. The rearrangement uses TRBV12-3 or TRBV12-4 and TRBJ2-3; D remains unclear. This sequence originates from a boy between 2 and 10 years old in good health. CDR3 in amino acids: CASSFSRLNGTQYF. The DNA for the CDR3 is TGTGCCAGCAGTTTTTCTAGGTTGAATGGGACGCAGTATTTT.